This T cell receptor (beta chain) was captured by sequencing in a study of shared clonotypes between healthy human individuals. The table lists this clone with a count of one. The method was immunoSEQ multiplex PCR; TCRdb's version includes in-frame clones alone and lacks a portion of them. The sample has roughly 500,000 clones, roughly 95% seen once. CDR1 is MDHEN, CDR2 SYDVKM, per germline. The length of the CDR3 is 13 residues. The receptor's source is a woman aged 25 to 39 in good health. The sequenced sample was naive CD4+ T cells sorted from blood. This sample's subset: CD45RA+ positively selected. The chain has TRBV28 and TRBJ2-5; TRBD1 matches at 8 bases. The J call may be in error: the DNA end matches TRBJ2-7 better. This chain's CDR3 is CASRTGAPYEQYF. For the CDR3, the DNA is TGTGCCAGCAGGACAGGGGCCCCCTACGAGCAGTACTTC.